These 23 T cell receptor beta chains were sequenced from one sample in a study of blood T cell repertoires in COVID-19. The protocol was immunoSEQ multiplex PCR, while the TCRdb copy is restricted to in-frame clones and leaves out a portion. The table records 35,000 to 55,000 clones, 80% to 90% of them present only once. Sequenced: peripheral blood. The source of these receptors is a man in his 70s with active COVID-19.

The chain uses TRBV18 and TRBJ1-5, with D unclear. The CDR3 totals 13 residues. V was clipped by 6 bases and J by 7 bases, with 13 bases between them. CDR1 and CDR2 (germline): KGHSH, LQKENI. This CDR3 is CASSDQPGQPQHF. In DNA, the CDR3 is TGTGCCAGCTCCGACCAGCCGGGGCAGCCCCAGCATTTT.

This clone occurred a few times. The CDR3 is CASSQTDRVPGGELFF. Here the CDR3 DNA reads TGCGCCAGCAGCCAAACGGACAGGGTCCCCGGCGGGGAGCTGTTTTTT. This sequence joins TRBV4-3 and TRBJ2-2; 8 bases line up with TRBD1. The V segment lost 2 bases and the J segment 7 bases; nucleotides outside the gene matches: 9. CDR3 length equals 16 residues. Looked up from germline, CDR1 is LGHNA and CDR2 is YSLEER.

The chain employs TRBV19 and TRBJ1-4; D remains ambiguous. CDR1 is LNHDA, CDR2 SQIVND, per germline (reference sequence). The CDR3 consists of 16 residues. V lost 5 bases, J lost 6 bases, and 19 bases lay in between. Here the CDR3 reads CASSLAGEGEDEKLFF. The CDR3 DNA reads TGTGCCAGTAGTCTGGCGGGTGAGGGCGAAGATGAAAAACTGTTTTTT.

The rearrangement uses TRBV7-2 and TRBJ1-1; D is perhaps TRBD1 (5 bases). Per the germline V gene, CDR1 is SGHTA and CDR2 is FQGNSA. The germline V and J ends were trimmed by 5 bases and 3 bases, with 10 bases remaining between them. The CDR3 contains 13 residues. The CDR3 reads CASSTGLYTEAFF. CDR3 nucleotides: TGTGCCAGCAGCACGGGACTGTACACTGAAGCTTTCTTT.

The rearrangement uses TRBV12-3 or TRBV12-4 and TRBJ1-2, with a possible D match to TRBD1 (5 bases). The V and J ends lost 7 bases and 6 bases respectively, with 12 bases between them. This CDR3 region has 12 residues. As DNA, the CDR3 is TGTGCCAGCACCGGATGGGGGGATGGCTACACCTTC. The encoded protein is CASTGWGDGYTF.

V is TRBV19 and J is TRBJ1-5, with 9 positions matching TRBD1. CDR3 length equals 15 residues. Germline values: CDR1 LNHDA, CDR2 SQIVND (reference sequence). The V gene end was trimmed by 7 bases and the J gene end by 5 bases; junction bases not matched to a gene: 9. The CDR3 reads CASTQTGGWDQPQHF. The DNA of the CDR3 is TGTGCCAGTACTCAAACAGGGGGCTGGGATCAGCCCCAGCATTTT.

The gene calls are TRBV7-2 and TRBJ2-3; D is unresolved. The CDR3 has 14 amino acids. Germline V gene data show CDR1 as SGHTA and CDR2 as FQGNSA. Between the trimmed V and J ends, which lost 2 bases and 6 bases, there was a span of 12 bases. The chain's CDR3 is CASSLRLEPDTQYF. In DNA form, the CDR3 reads TGTGCCAGCAGCTTAAGACTCGAGCCGGATACGCAGTATTTT.

This chain links TRBV12-3 or TRBV12-4 with TRBJ1-5, with D uncertain. Between the trimmed V and J ends, which lost 6 bases and 12 bases, there was a span of 12 bases. The CDR3 is 11 residues long. This CDR3 is CASSNLDVQHF. DNA for the CDR3: TGTGCCAGCAGCAACCTAGACGTCCAGCATTTT.

This chain links TRBV9 with TRBJ2-3; TRBD2 aligns across 14 bases. This CDR3 is 15 amino acids long. V lost 5 bases to trimming and J lost 5 bases; unmatched junction nucleotides: 4. Germline CDR1 reads SGDLS; CDR2 reads YYNGEE. As DNA, the CDR3 is TGTGCCAGCAGGCGACTAGCGGGGGGGTTAGATACGCAGTATTTT. Translation: CASRRLAGGLDTQYF.

This clone came up a few times. The CDR3 region is CASRLGGGDTGELFF. DNA of the CDR3: TGTGCCAGCAGACTGGGGGGAGGTGACACCGGGGAGCTGTTTTTT. The chain combines TRBV5-8 with TRBJ2-2; a weak D match, TRBD2 (6 bases). Germline-derived CDR1 and CDR2 are SGHTS and YDEGEE. The CDR3 runs 15 residues. Between the trimmed V and J ends, which lost 5 bases and 3 bases, there was a span of 14 bases.

The V and J genes are TRBV7-8 and TRBJ2-5; TRBD1 agrees at 7 bases. The V gene end was trimmed by 6 bases and the J gene end by 4 bases; junction bases not matched to a gene: 5. The CDR3 contains 13 residues. Germline CDR1 reads SGHVS; CDR2 reads FQNEAQ. Here the CDR3 reads CASRTGAGETQYF. For the CDR3, the DNA is TGTGCCAGCAGAACAGGGGCGGGAGAGACCCAGTACTTC.

The V call is TRBV6-5, the J call TRBJ2-1; 7 bases agree with TRBD1. The trim removed 5 bases at V and 10 bases at J, leaving 5 bases unmatched. Germline V gene sequence: CDR1 MNHEY, CDR2 SVGAGI. CDR3 length: 12 residues. The CDR3 bases are TGTGCCAGCAGTACACAGGGGAGAGAGCAGTTCTTC. Translated: CASSTQGREQFF.

V usage is TRBV19 and J usage is TRBJ2-1; 10 nucleotides align to TRBD1. V dropped 2 bases and J dropped 6; count of bases not matched to a gene: 4. Germline loops: CDR1 LNHDA, CDR2 SQIVND (reference sequence). This CDR3 region has 15 residues. CDR3 in DNA: TGTGCCAGTAGTATACCTGGGACAGGGGTCAATGAGCAGTTCTTC. It encodes CASSIPGTGVNEQFF.

The rearrangement uses TRBV7-9 and TRBJ1-2, with D hard to call. This CDR3 contains 15 residues. Germline values: CDR1 SEHNR, CDR2 FQNEAQ (reference sequence). Trimming pared 3 bases from V and 2 bases from J, leaving 13 bases between. The DNA of the CDR3 is TGTGCCAGCAGCTTCCGGCAGGAACCCAACTATGGCTACACCTTC. Its protein is CASSFRQEPNYGYTF.

This chain connects TRBV6-5 to TRBJ2-3; possible D gene TRBD2, 6 bases. The length of the CDR3 is 15 residues. V was clipped by 5 bases and J by 2 bases, with 14 bases between them. CDR1 is MNHEY and CDR2 is SVGAGI in the germline V gene. In DNA, the CDR3 is TGTGCCAGCAGTCGGGCGGGACTCTACACAGATACGCAGTATTTT. Translating gives CASSRAGLYTDTQYF.

The chain couples TRBV6-2 or TRBV6-3 to TRBJ2-1; 15 bases match TRBD2. Trimming took 5 bases from V and 1 from J; bases not matched to a gene: 3. This CDR3 is built from 17 residues. Per the germline V gene, CDR1 is MNHEY and CDR2 is SVGEGT. Here the CDR3 reads CASSGLAGGNSYNEQFF. CDR3 DNA: TGTGCCAGCAGTGGACTAGCGGGGGGGAATTCCTACAATGAGCAGTTCTTC.

This chain uses TRBV3-1 (or the pseudogene TRBV3-2) with TRBJ2-5; 10 bases agree with TRBD2. Germline V gene sequence: CDR1 LGHDT, CDR2 YNNKEL (reference sequence). Losses at the gene ends were 8 bases for V and 4 bases for J; bases not matched to a gene: 4. This CDR3 has 13 residues. The CDR3 bases are TGTGCCAGCGACCGGACTAGCGGAGAGACCCAGTACTTC. Protein product: CASDRTSGETQYF.

The chain combines TRBV28 with TRBJ1-3; D not resolved. Deletions cut 0 bases from V and 1 base from J, with 7 bases between. The V gene's germline CDR1 is MDHEN and CDR2 SYDVKM. The CDR3 runs to 15 residues. The CDR3 DNA is TGTGCCAGCAGTTTATGGATCGGGTCTGGAAACACCATATATTTT. Protein sequence: CASSLWIGSGNTIYF.

The chain recombines TRBV15 with TRBJ2-5, with 10 bases lining up with TRBD2. The CDR3 length is 16 residues. CDR1 is LNHNV, CDR2 YYDKDF, per germline (reference sequence). The J segment lost 2 bases and the V segment lost 5 bases, leaving 8 bases of the junction unmatched. DNA for the CDR3: TGTGCCACCAGCTTTCAAGCGGGGGGGATTCAAGAGACCCAGTACTTC. It specifies CATSFQAGGIQETQYF.

The J gene is TRBJ1-6, the V gene TRBV6-5; D is perhaps TRBD1 (6 bases). The CDR3 sequence is 14 residues long. Trimming shortened V by 7 bases and J by 10 bases, and 17 bases separated the two germline ends. Germline V gene data show CDR1 as MNHEY and CDR2 as SVGAGI. The CDR3 protein is CASTIGNRVSPLHF. The CDR3 DNA reads TGTGCCAGCACCATCGGAAACAGGGTCTCACCCCTCCACTTT.

The CDR3, as DNA: TGTGCCAGCAGTAAAAGCCGGAACACCGGGGAGCTGTTTTTT. Protein: CASSKSRNTGELFF. The chain links TRBV2 to TRBJ2-2, with D unresolved. V was clipped by 5 bases and J by 1 base, with 8 bases between them. The CDR3 is 14 residues long. Germline V gives CDR1 SNHLY, CDR2 FYNNEI.

By share of the sample, this clone is medium-sized. The V gene is TRBV5-6, the J gene TRBJ1-2; D is uncertain. CDR1 and CDR2 from the germline V gene are SGHDT and YYEEEE. The CDR3 is 13 residues long. Trimming removed 5 bases from V and 8 bases from J, with 16 bases in between. The CDR3 region is CASSPSLAYGYTF. CDR3 DNA: TGTGCCAGCAGTCCGTCCTTGGCATACGGCTACACCTTC.

This chain connects TRBV5-1 to TRBJ2-1; D might be TRBD2 (5 bases). The germline V and J ends were trimmed by 3 bases and 0 bases, with 10 bases remaining between them. Germline V gene data show CDR1 as SGHRS and CDR2 as YFSETQ. This CDR3 has 15 residues. DNA of the CDR3: TGCGCCAGCAGCTCCCTCCGGGGCTCCTACAATGAGCAGTTCTTC. It yields the protein CASSSLRGSYNEQFF.